The TCR beta chain described here comes from a study of T cell repertoires in cytomegalovirus infection. At the level of the study: CMV epitopes used comprised recently identified HLA-C-restricted ones and well-studied HLA-B-restricted ones. Public TCR beta signature analysis indicated the presence of both CMV infection and matching HLA type.

Broader study findings: HLA-C-restricted, CMV-specific TCR beta clonotypes were dominant ex vivo.

CDR3 length: 18 amino acids. Germline V gene sequence: CDR1 MDHEN, CDR2 SYDVKM. V was cut by 6 bases and J by 4 bases, with 28 bases left in between. With respect to this clonotype: Its target is unknown.

TCRdb recomputed calls from the reads with MiXCR, one row per CDR3 protein. Of some 920,000 distinct CDR3 sequences listed, roughly 30% are singletons. The starting material was cultured CD8+ T cells from PBMCs, obtained from culture after CMV antigen stimulation. This chain connects TRBV28 to TRBJ2-7; the D gene is possibly TRBD1 (6 bases). This TCR came from a human donor in good health (CMV status not recorded). Some clones in this sample may be carry-over from other donors' samples. For the CDR3, the DNA is TGTGCCAGCAGCCACTCCCCTTGGACAGATTCTTTTACGTACGAGCAGTACGTC. Its protein is CASSHSPWTDSFTYEQYV.